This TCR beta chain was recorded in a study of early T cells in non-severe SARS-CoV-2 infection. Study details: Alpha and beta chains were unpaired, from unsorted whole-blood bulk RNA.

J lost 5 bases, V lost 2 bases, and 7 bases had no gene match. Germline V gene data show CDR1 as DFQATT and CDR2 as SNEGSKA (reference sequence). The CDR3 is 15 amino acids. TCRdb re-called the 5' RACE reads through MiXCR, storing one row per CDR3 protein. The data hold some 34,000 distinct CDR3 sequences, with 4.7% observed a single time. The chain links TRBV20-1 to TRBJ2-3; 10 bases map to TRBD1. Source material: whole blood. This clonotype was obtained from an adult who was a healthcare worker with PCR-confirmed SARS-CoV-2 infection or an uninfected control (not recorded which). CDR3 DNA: TGCAGTGCTAGAAGGGACAGGGGTTTTGGAGATACGCAGTATTTT. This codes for CSARRDRGFGDTQYF.